These T cell receptor beta chains were read from a single sample in a study of blood T cell repertoires in COVID-19. TCRdb keeps only in-frame clones here, not all; method: immunoSEQ multiplex PCR. The sample has approximately 180,000 clones, over 75% seen once; the top ten hold roughly 18%. Sequenced sample: peripheral blood. Every receptor here comes from a person aged 65 to 79 with COVID-19, enrolled during active disease. Both conserved end residues are trimmed from each CDR3. Each record gives: V gene, J gene, CDR3 protein.

TRBV5-1	TRBJ1-1	ASSLDRATEAF
TRBV7-6	TRBJ2-3	ASSLVGLAGYTDTQY
TRBV24-1	TRBJ2-2	ATSDTATGNTGELF
TRBV6-6	TRBJ2-3	ASRRIGPPPAAGDSTDTQY
TRBV12-3/TRBV12-4	TRBJ1-1	ASSPTDRGPF
TRBV25-1	TRBJ1-1	ASSPGQGAGTEAF
TRBV5-5	TRBJ1-3	ASSTQLRDRGKNTIY
TRBV6-2/TRBV6-3	TRBJ2-3	ASSYSSTSGGIPSTDTQY
TRBV28	TRBJ1-1	ASKVTAQNTEAF
TRBV5-1	TRBJ2-7	ASSSGGQGGHEQY
TRBV12-1	TRBJ2-4	ASSFGLRENIQY
TRBV19	TRBJ1-1	ASSITTNTEAF
TRBV18	TRBJ1-2	ASSPSMAVGDRDSGYT
TRBV7-3	TRBJ2-1	ASSLLSGPYNEQF
TRBV7-2	TRBJ2-3	ASSSATGGVQY
TRBV4-1	TRBJ1-2	ASSQAAQGNYGYT
TRBV9	TRBJ2-1	ASSAFINRDYNEQF
TRBV9	TRBJ2-7	ASSVGVEAYEQY
TRBV5-4	TRBJ2-7	ASSSDRDTYEQY
TRBV10-3	TRBJ1-3	AISENRDSHPTIY
TRBV19	TRBJ1-3	ASSQGTAGNTIY
TRBV6-4	TRBJ2-3	ASSDTSGGPTDTQY
TRBV9	TRBJ1-3	ASSANRGSGNTIY
TRBV4-3	TRBJ2-7	ASSHKLAGNEQY
TRBV7-8	TRBJ2-3	ASSLGTGTQY
TRBV2	TRBJ1-4	ALRAIPEGTNEKLF
TRBV9	TRBJ1-6	ASSVLWEGGSPLH
TRBV4-3	TRBJ2-2	ASSQEGGNTGELF
TRBV5-8	TRBJ2-5	ASSPGQGPETQY
TRBV27	TRBJ2-3	ASSLSKLAGGKMSTDTQY
TRBV7-9	TRBJ1-1	ASSLDSPPGVAF
TRBV5-1	TRBJ2-2	ASSFSGTGELF
TRBV7-3	TRBJ2-6	ASSLVRGSGANVLT
TRBV7-9	TRBJ2-1	ASSLAWRGSSYNEQF
TRBV5-6	TRBJ2-3	ASSLVGADDTQY